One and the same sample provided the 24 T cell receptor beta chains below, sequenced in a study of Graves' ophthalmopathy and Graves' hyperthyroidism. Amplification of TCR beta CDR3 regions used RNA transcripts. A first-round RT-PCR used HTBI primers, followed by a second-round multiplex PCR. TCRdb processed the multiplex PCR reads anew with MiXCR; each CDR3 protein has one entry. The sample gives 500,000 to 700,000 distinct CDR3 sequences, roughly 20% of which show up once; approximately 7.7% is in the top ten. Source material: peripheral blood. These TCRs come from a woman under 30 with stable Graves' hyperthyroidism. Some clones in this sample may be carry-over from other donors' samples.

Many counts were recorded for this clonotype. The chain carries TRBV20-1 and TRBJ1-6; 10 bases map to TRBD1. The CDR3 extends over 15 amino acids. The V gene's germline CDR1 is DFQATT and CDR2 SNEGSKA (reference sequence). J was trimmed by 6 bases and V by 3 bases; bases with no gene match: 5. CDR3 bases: TGCAGTGCTAGGGGGGGGACAGGGGTTAATTCACCCCTCCACTTT. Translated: CSARGGTGVNSPLHF.

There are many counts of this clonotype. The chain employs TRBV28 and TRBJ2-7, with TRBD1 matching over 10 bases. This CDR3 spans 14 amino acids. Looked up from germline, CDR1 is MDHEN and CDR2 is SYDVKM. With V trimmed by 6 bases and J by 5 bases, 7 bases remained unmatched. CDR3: CASSRRTGGNEQYF. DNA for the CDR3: TGTGCCAGCAGCCGGCGGACAGGGGGGAACGAGCAGTACTTC.

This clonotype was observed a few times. CDR3 in amino acids: CASSTGTPSGNTIYF. The CDR3, as DNA: TGTGCCAGCAGCACCGGGACACCCTCTGGAAACACCATATATTTT. The rearrangement joins TRBV3-1 to TRBJ1-3, with D perhaps TRBD1 (6 bases). The ends were cut back, 5 bases at V and 0 bases at J, with 11 bases in the middle. Germline CDR1 reads LGHDT; CDR2 reads YNNKEL (reference sequence). This CDR3 region has 15 residues.

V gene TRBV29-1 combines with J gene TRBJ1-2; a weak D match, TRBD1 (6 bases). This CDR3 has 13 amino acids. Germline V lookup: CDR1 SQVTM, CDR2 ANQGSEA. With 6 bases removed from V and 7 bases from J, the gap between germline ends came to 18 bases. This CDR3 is CSVRNRDLSGYTF. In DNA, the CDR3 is TGCAGCGTGCGCAACAGGGACCTCTCTGGCTACACCTTC.

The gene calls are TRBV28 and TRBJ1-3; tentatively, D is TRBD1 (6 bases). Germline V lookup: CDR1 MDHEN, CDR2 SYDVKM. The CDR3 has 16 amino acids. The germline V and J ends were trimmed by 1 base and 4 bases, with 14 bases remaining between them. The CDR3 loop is CASSLFPGGSGNTIYF. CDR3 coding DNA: TGTGCCAGCAGTTTATTCCCCGGGGGCTCAGGAAACACCATATATTTT. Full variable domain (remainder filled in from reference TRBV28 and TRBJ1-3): DVKVTQSSRYLVKRTGEKVFLECVQDMDHENMFWYRQDPGLGLRLIYFSYDVKMKEKGDIPEGYSVSREKKERFSLILESASTNQTSMYLCASSLFPGGSGNTIYFGEGSWLTVV.

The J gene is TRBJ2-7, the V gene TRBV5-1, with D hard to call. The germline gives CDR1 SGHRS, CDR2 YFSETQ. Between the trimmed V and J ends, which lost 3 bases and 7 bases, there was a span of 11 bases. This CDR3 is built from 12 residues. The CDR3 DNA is TGCGCCAGCAGCTGGAGAGATGGGGAGCAGTACTTC. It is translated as CASSWRDGEQYF.

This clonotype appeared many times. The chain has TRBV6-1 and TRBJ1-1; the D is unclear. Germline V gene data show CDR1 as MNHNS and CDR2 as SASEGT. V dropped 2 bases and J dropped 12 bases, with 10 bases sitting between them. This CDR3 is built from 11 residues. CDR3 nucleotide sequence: TGTGCCAGCAGTGAAAACCTTGGTACTTTCTTT. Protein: CASSENLGTFF.

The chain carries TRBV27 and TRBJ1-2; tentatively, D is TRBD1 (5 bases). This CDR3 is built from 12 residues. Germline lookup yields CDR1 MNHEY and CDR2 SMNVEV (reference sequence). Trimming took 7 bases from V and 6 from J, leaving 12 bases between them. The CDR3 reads CASTQGVDGYTF. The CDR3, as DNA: TGTGCCAGCACCCAAGGGGTTGATGGCTACACCTTC.

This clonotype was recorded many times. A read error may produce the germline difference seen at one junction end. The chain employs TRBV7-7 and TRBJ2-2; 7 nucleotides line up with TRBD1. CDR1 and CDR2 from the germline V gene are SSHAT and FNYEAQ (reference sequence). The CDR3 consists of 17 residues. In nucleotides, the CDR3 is TGTGCCAGCAGCCCCACGGAAGGGACAGATTACACCGAGGAGCTGTTCTTT. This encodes CASSPTEGTDYTEELFF.

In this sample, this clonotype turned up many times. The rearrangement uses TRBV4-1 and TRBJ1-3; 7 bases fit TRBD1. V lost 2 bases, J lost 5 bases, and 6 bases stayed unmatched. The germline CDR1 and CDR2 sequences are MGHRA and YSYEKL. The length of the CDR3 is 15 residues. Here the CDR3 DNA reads TGCGCCAGCAGCCAACCGACAGGGTTAAGAAACACCATATATTTT. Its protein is CASSQPTGLRNTIYF.

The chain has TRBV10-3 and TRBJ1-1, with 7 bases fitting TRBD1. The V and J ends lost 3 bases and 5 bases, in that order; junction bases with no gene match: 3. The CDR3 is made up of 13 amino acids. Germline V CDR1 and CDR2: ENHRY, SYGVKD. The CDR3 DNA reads TGTGCCATCAGTGACGCAGGGGGGACTGAAGCTTTCTTT. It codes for CAISDAGGTEAFF.

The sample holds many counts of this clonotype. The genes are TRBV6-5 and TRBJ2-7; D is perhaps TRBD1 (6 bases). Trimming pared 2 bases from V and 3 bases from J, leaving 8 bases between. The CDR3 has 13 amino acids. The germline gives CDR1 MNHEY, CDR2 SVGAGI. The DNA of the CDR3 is TGTGCCAGCAGTTACGGACAGCACTACGAGCAGTACTTC. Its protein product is CASSYGQHYEQYF.

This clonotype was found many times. This CDR3 is CASRQAGTGPGAFF. CDR3 nucleotides: TGTGCCAGCAGACAGGCCGGGACAGGCCCGGGAGCTTTCTTT. The rearrangement uses TRBV6-1 and TRBJ1-1, with 8 bases fitting TRBD1. The V gene end was trimmed by 6 bases and the J gene end by 10 bases; junction bases not matched to a gene: 13. The germline V gene encodes CDR1 MNHNS and CDR2 SASEGT. This CDR3 contains 14 residues.

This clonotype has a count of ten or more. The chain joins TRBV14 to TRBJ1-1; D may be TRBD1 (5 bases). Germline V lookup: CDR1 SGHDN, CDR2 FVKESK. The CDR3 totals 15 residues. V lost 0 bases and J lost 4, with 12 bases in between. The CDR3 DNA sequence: TGTGCCAGCAGCCAAGAGAATGACAGAACCACTGAAGCTTTCTTT. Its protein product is CASSQENDRTTEAFF.

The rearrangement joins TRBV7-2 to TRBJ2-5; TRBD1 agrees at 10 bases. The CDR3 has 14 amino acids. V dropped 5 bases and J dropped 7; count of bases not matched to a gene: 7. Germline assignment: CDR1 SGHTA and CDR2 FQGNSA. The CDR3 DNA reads TGTGCCAGCAGCATCAGACAGGGGGCGGGGACCCAGTACTTC. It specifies CASSIRQGAGTQYF.

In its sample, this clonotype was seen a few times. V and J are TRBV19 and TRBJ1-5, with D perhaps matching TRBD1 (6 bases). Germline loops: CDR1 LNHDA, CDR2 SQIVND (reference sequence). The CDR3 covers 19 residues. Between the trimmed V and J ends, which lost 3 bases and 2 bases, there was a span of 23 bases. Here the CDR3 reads CASSIIALSGGKGNQPQHF. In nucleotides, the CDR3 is TGTGCCAGTAGTATCATAGCGCTTTCGGGGGGCAAGGGCAATCAGCCCCAGCATTTT.

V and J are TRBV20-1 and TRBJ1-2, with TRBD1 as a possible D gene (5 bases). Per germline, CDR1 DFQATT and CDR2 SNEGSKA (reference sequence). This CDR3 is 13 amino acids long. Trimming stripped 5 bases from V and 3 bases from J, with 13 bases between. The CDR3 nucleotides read TGCAGTGCTTTTACAGGTTTTCACTATGGCTACACCTTC. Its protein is CSAFTGFHYGYTF.

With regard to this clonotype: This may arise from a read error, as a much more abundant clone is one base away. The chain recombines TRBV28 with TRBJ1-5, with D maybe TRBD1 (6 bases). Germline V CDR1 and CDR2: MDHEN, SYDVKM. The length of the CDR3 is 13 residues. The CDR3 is CVSSSQGFQPQHF. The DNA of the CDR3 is TGTGTCAGCAGTTCTCAGGGGTTTCAGCCCCAGCATTTT.

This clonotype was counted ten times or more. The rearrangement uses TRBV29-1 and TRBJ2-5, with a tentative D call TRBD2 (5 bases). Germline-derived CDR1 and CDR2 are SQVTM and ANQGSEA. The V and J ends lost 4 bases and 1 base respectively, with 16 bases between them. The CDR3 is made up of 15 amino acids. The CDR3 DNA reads TGCAGCGTTGCCCTTGGGAGCGGCTTCCAAGAGACCCAGTACTTC. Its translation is CSVALGSGFQETQYF.

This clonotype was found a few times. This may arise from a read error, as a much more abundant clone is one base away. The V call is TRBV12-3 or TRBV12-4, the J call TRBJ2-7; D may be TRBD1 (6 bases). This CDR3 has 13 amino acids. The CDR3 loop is CASTRDISYGQYF. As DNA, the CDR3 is TGTGCCAGCACCCGGGACATATCCTACGGGCAGTACTTC.

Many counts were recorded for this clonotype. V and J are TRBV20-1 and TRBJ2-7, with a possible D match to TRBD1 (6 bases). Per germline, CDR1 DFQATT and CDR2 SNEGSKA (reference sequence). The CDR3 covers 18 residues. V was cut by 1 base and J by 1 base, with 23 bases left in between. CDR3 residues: CSARARQNRDIGSYEQYF. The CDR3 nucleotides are TGCAGTGCTAGAGCGCGGCAAAACAGGGATATTGGTTCCTACGAGCAGTACTTC.

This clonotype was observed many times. The CDR3 DNA sequence: TGTGCCAGCAGTTCTACAGGGGTTGTTGAAGCTTTCTTT. This encodes CASSSTGVVEAFF. The chain carries TRBV12-3 or TRBV12-4 and TRBJ1-1; the match to TRBD1 covers 7 bases. V lost 4 bases and J lost 7; bases outside the gene matches: 6. There are 13 residues in the CDR3.

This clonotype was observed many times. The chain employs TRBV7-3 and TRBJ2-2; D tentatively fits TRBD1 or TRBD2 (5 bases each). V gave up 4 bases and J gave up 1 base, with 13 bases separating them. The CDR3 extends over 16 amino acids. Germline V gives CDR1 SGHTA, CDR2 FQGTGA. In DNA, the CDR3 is TGTGCCAGCAGCTCCCGGGACCACCGGAACACCGGGGAGCTGTTTTTT. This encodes CASSSRDHRNTGELFF.

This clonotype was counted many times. CDR3 sequence: CASSQVGTTNYGYTF. CDR3 DNA: TGTGCCAGCAGCCAAGTGGGGACTACGAACTATGGCTACACCTTC. The gene calls are TRBV3-1 and TRBJ1-2; TRBD1 is a possible D gene (5 bases). The germline V gene encodes CDR1 LGHDT and CDR2 YNNKEL (reference sequence). Trimming took 1 base from V and 2 from J, leaving 11 bases between them. This CDR3 comprises 15 residues. The whole variable domain, remainder taken from reference TRBV3-1 and TRBJ1-2, is DTAVSQTPKYLVTQMGNDKSIKCEQNLGHDTMYWYKQDSKKFLKIMFSYNNKELIINETVPNRFSPKSPDKAHLNLHINSLELGDSAVYFCASSQVGTTNYGYTFGSGTRLTVV.